These T cell receptor beta chains were read from a single sample in a study of blood T cells in healthy people across ages. Each CDR3 protein gets one entry after TCRdb re-called the 5' RACE reads with MiXCR. The table has around 1,100,000 distinct CDR3 sequences, roughly two fifths seen once. Sequenced: blood. The receptors stem from a man aged 18 to 29 in good health. Each CDR3 is given with its conserved first and last residue. A D gene is named only where the DNA matches it firmly. Some rows mark clone size as missing; the rest say once, few, many or name a class of expanded clone.

j_call	d_call	v_call	clone_size	cdr3_nt	cdr3_aa
TRBJ1-1	.	TRBV13	.	TGTGCCAGCAGCTCCGGGGGGGGAGTTTTGAACACTGAAGCTTTCTTT	CASSSGGGVLNTEAFF
TRBJ2-3	TRBD1	TRBV5-1	.	TGCGCCAGCAGCTCGCGAACCGGGACAGGGTTAACAGATACGCAGTATTTT	CASSSRTGTGLTDTQYF
TRBJ1-6	.	TRBV3-1	.	TGTGCCAGCAGCCTCGTTAGAGTCAATTCACCCCTCCACTTT	CASSLVRVNSPLHF
TRBJ1-1	TRBD1	TRBV5-5	.	TGTGCCAGCAGCTTGGTCCCGGGGACAGGGAACACTGAAGCTTTCTTT	CASSLVPGTGNTEAFF
TRBJ1-2	TRBD1	TRBV6-2/TRBV6-3	.	TGTGCCAGCAGTTACGACACTCGGGGACAGGACTATGGCTACACCTTC	CASSYDTRGQDYGYTF
TRBJ1-2	.	TRBV30	.	TGTGCCTGGAGTGCCGGGACGGGAGGAGCTAACTATGGCTACACCTTC	CAWSAGTGGANYGYTF
TRBJ2-3	.	TRBV7-2	.	TGTGCCAGCAGCGTAGTCGGTGAAGATACGCAGTATTTT	CASSVVGEDTQYF
TRBJ1-1	TRBD1	TRBV7-7	.	TGTGCTAGCAGCTTATATCGGCAGGGGGACACTGAAGCTTTCTTT	CASSLYRQGDTEAFF
TRBJ1-2	.	TRBV7-9	few	TGTGCCAGCAGCTCCCCCAACAGGGAAGACGACTATGGCTACACCTTC	CASSSPNREDDYGYTF
TRBJ2-7	.	TRBV5-1	.	TGCGCCAGCAGCTTGGGGTTACGAGACAGTTCCTACGAGCAGTACTTC	CASSLGLRDSSYEQYF
TRBJ2-3	.	TRBV6-5	.	TGTGCCAGCAGAGCGGAACCCACAGATACGCAGTATTTT	CASRAEPTDTQYF